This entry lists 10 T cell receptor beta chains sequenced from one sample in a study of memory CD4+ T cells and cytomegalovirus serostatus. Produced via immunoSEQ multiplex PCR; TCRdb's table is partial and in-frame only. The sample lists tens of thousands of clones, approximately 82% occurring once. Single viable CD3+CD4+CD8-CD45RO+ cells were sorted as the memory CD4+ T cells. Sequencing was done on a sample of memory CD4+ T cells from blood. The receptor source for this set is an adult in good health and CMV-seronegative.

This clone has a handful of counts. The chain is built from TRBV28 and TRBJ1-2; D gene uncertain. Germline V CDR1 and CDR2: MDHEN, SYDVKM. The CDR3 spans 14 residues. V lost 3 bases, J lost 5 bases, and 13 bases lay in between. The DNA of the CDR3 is TGTGCCAGCAGTTTTACTCCGGAGGGTTATGGCTACACCTTC. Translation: CASSFTPEGYGYTF.

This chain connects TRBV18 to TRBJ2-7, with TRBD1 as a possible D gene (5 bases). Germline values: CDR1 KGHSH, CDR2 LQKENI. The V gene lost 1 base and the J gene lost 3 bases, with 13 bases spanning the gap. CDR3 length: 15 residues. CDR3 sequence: CASSPQGRVNYEQYF. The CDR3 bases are TGTGCCAGCTCACCACAAGGCAGGGTCAACTACGAGCAGTACTTC.

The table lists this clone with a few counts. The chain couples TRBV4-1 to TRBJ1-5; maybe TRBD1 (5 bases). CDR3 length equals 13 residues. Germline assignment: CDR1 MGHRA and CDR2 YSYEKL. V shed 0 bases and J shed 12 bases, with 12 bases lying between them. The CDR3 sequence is CASSQDLFRDQHF. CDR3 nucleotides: TGCGCCAGCAGCCAAGATCTTTTCAGGGACCAGCATTTT.

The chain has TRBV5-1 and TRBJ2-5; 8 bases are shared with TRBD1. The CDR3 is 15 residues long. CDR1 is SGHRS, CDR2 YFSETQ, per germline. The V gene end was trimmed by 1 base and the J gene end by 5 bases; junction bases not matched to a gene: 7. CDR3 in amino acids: CASSLMTGAEETQYF. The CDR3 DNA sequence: TGCGCCAGCAGCTTGATGACAGGGGCCGAGGAGACCCAGTACTTC.

CDR3 coding DNA: TGTGCCAGCAGTGAAAACAGGGGGTGGTCTGAAGCTTTCTTT. Its translation: CASSENRGWSEAFF. V usage is TRBV6-1 and J usage is TRBJ1-1; 8 nucleotides match TRBD1. Germline values: CDR1 MNHNS, CDR2 SASEGT. V shed 2 bases, J shed 6 bases, and the junction held 5 bases outside the gene matches. This CDR3 contains 14 residues.

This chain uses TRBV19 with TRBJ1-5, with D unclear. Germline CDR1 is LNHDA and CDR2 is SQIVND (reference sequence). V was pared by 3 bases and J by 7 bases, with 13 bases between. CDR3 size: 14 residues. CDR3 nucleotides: TGTGCCAGTAGTATGCCGCAGGCAGTCCAGCCCCAGCATTTT. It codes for CASSMPQAVQPQHF.

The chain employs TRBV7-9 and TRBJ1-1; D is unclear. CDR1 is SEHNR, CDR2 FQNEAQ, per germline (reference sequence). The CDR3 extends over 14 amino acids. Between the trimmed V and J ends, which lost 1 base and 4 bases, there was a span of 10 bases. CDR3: CASSLGGIGTEAFF. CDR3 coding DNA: TGTGCCAGCAGCTTAGGGGGAATTGGCACTGAAGCTTTCTTT.

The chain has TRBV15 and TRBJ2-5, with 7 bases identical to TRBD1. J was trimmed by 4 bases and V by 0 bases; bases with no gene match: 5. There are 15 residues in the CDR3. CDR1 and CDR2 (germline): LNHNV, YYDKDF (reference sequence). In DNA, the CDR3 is TGTGCCACCAGCAGAGACCAGGGGGTCGGAGAGACCCAGTACTTC. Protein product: CATSRDQGVGETQYF.

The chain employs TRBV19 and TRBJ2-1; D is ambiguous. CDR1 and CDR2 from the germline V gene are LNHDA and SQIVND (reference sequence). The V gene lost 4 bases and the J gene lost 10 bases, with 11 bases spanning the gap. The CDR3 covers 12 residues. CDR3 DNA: TGTGCCAGTAGTAGGGCGGAAGGGGAGCAGTTCTTC. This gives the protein CASSRAEGEQFF.

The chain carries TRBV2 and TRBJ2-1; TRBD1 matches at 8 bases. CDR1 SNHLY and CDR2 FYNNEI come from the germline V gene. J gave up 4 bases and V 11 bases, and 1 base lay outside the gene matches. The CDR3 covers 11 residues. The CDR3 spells CAGQGYNEQFF. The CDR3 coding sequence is TGTGCCGGACAGGGTTACAATGAGCAGTTCTTC.